Following are 18 T cell receptor beta chains from one sample sequenced in a study of CD8+CD57+ T cells in acquired aplastic anemia. By flow cytometry, patients selected for sequencing had shown an expansion of CD8+CD57+ cells. The template used for profiling TCR beta VDJ and CDR3 was genomic DNA. TCRdb redid the calling of the reads with MiXCR, one entry per CDR3 protein. The sample carries 160,000 or so distinct CDR3 sequences, roughly 48% recorded once. The sample was sorted CD4+, CD8+, or CD8+CD57+ T cells (not recorded which) from PBMCs. All receptors come from a human donor with aplastic anemia.

Only a few counts were recorded for this clonotype. The chain carries TRBV19 and TRBJ2-5; 7 nucleotides align to TRBD1. The V gene's germline CDR1 is LNHDA and CDR2 SQIVND (reference sequence). J gave up 5 bases and V 6 bases, and 9 bases lay outside the gene matches. CDR3 length: 14 amino acids. Here the CDR3 reads CASSTTGVWETQYF. The CDR3 DNA follows: TGTGCCAGTAGCACTACAGGGGTATGGGAGACCCAGTACTTC. The full variable domain, completed using reference TRBV19 and TRBJ2-5, is DGGITQSPKYLFRKEGQNVTLSCEQNLNHDAMYWYRQDPGQGLRLIYYSQIVNDFQKGDIAEGYSVSREKKESFPLTVTSAQKNPTAFYLCASSTTGVWETQYFGPGTRLLVL.

This clonotype has only a few counts. The chain has TRBV7-9 and TRBJ1-6, with a weak D call TRBD1 (5 bases). With 1 base removed from V and 7 bases from J, the gap between germline ends came to 8 bases. The CDR3 contains 14 residues. Germline assignment: CDR1 SEHNR and CDR2 FQNEAQ (reference sequence). Here the CDR3 reads CASSLEGSNSPLHF. The CDR3 nucleotides are TGTGCCAGCAGCTTAGAGGGGTCGAATTCACCCCTCCACTTT.

For this clonotype: A clone one base away is much larger, so this may be a read error. This chain connects TRBV9 to TRBJ2-7; 13 nucleotides match TRBD2. Losses at the gene ends were 4 bases for V and 1 base for J; bases not matched to a gene: 2. Germline assignment: CDR1 SGDLS and CDR2 YYNGEE. This CDR3 comprises 15 residues. As DNA, the CDR3 is TGTGCCAGCAGCAAGGGACTAGCGGGGTCCTACGAGCAGTACTTC. This sequence encodes CASSKGLAGSYEQYF.

The V call is TRBV10-3, the J call TRBJ2-1, with TRBD2 matching 12 bases. CDR3 length: 16 amino acids. Germline CDR1 is ENHRY and CDR2 is SYGVKD. With V trimmed by 5 bases and J by 1 base, 3 bases remained unmatched. DNA of the CDR3: TGTGCCATCAGTATGACTAGCGGGGGATCCTACAATGAGCAGTTCTTC. Encoded protein: CAISMTSGGSYNEQFF.

This clonotype was recorded a few times. At one end the junction does not follow the germline gene, possibly because of a read error. The V gene is TRBV20-1, the J gene TRBJ2-7, with D uncertain. Germline loops: CDR1 DFQATT, CDR2 SNEGSKA (reference sequence). The CDR3 has 13 residues. CDR3 nucleotides: TGCAGCGCTACGGGCAGATACTCCTACGAGCAGTACTTC. The encoded protein is CSATGRYSYEQYF.

The chain has TRBV5-1 and TRBJ2-5; D is tentatively TRBD1 or TRBD2 (5 bases each). Between the trimmed V and J ends, which lost 0 bases and 5 bases, there was a span of 11 bases. Germline V gene sequence: CDR1 SGHRS, CDR2 YFSETQ. CDR3 length equals 14 residues. CDR3 amino acids: CASSLDIGEETQYF. As DNA, the CDR3 is TGCGCCAGCAGCTTGGACATAGGGGAGGAGACCCAGTACTTC. Drawing the rest from reference TRBV5-1 and TRBJ2-5, the complete variable domain is KAGVTQTPRYLIKTRGQQVTLSCSPISGHRSVSWYQQTPGQGLQFLFEYFSETQRNKGNFPGRFSGRQFSNSRSEMNVSTLELGDSALYLCASSLDIGEETQYFGPGTRLLVL.

The rearrangement uses TRBV19 and TRBJ2-5; weak D call: TRBD1 (6 bases). V was pared by 7 bases and J by 1 base, with 16 bases between. The CDR3 totals 15 residues. The germline V gene encodes CDR1 LNHDA and CDR2 SQIVND (reference sequence). The CDR3 sequence: CASTQTPRGQETQYF. The CDR3 bases are TGTGCCAGTACCCAGACCCCCAGGGGCCAAGAGACCCAGTACTTC.

This clonotype has ten or more counts. V usage is TRBV2 and J usage is TRBJ2-5; 10 bases are shared with TRBD2. Unmatched junction bases numbered 2, after V lost 6 bases and J lost 1 base. CDR1 SNHLY and CDR2 FYNNEI come from the germline V gene. This CDR3 region has 14 residues. CDR3 sequence (DNA): TGTGCCAGCAGGTTAGCGGGGGGCCAAGAGACCCAGTACTTC. Amino acid sequence: CASRLAGGQETQYF.

This clonotype has ten or more counts. This chain joins TRBV13 and TRBJ1-3; TRBD1 aligns across 11 bases. Germline CDR1 is PRHDT and CDR2 is FYEKMQ (reference sequence). V lost 6 bases, J lost 3 bases, and 4 bases stayed unmatched. The CDR3 sequence is 15 residues long. The CDR3 reads CASRRTGGNGNTIYF. Written as DNA, the CDR3 is TGTGCCAGCAGGAGGACAGGGGGCAATGGAAACACCATATATTTT.

This clonotype came up many times. This chain links TRBV20-1 with TRBJ2-7, with D possibly matching TRBD1 (6 bases). The V end lost 4 bases, the J end lost 7 bases, and 14 bases lay between the germline ends. Germline CDR1 is DFQATT and CDR2 is SNEGSKA (reference sequence). CDR3 size: 12 residues. CDR3 nucleotides: TGCAGTGCTACCTCCAACAGGGAAGAGCAGTACTTC. Protein product: CSATSNREEQYF.

This clonotype was counted ten times or more. The gene calls are TRBV5-1 and TRBJ1-3, with D unresolved. The CDR3 is made up of 15 amino acids. Trimming pared 0 bases from V and 0 bases from J, leaving 7 bases between. Germline lookup yields CDR1 SGHRS and CDR2 YFSETQ. The CDR3 sequence is CASSLDGNSGNTIYF. The CDR3 DNA sequence: TGCGCCAGCAGCTTGGACGGCAACTCTGGAAACACCATATATTTT.

This clonotype was recorded many times. V gene TRBV29-1 combines with J gene TRBJ1-1; 10 nucleotides align to TRBD1. Germline CDR1 reads SQVTM; CDR2 reads ANQGSEA. Trimming removed 1 base from V and 4 bases from J; junction bases left unmatched: 15. The CDR3 contains 18 residues. CDR3: CSVEAMTGGWLGGTEAFF. The CDR3 DNA reads as TGCAGCGTTGAAGCTATGACAGGGGGCTGGCTTGGGGGCACTGAAGCTTTCTTT.

The table lists this clonotype with a few counts. The chain is built from TRBV10-3 and TRBJ2-2; 12 bases match TRBD2. The CDR3 extends over 17 amino acids. V was pared by 3 bases and J by 0 bases, with 2 bases of the junction left unmatched. Looked up from germline, CDR1 is ENHRY and CDR2 is SYGVKD. The CDR3 reads CAISDRLAGANTGELFF. For the CDR3, the DNA is TGTGCCATCAGTGATAGACTAGCGGGGGCGAACACCGGGGAGCTGTTTTTT.

By share, this clonotype ranks as medium-sized. The CDR3 coding sequence is TGCGCCAGCAGCGCGACATCTCCGGAGGGCGAGCAGTACTTC. Translated: CASSATSPEGEQYF. The V call is TRBV10-2, the J call TRBJ2-7; the D gene is possibly TRBD2 (6 bases). The CDR3 is 14 amino acids. CDR1 and CDR2 (germline): WSHSY, SAAADI. V gave up 6 bases and J gave up 6 bases, with 18 bases separating them.

There are many counts of this clonotype. The V call is TRBV4-1, the J call TRBJ2-6; tentative D call: TRBD1 (5 bases). The CDR3 sequence is 17 residues long. V lost 0 bases, J lost 3 bases, and 12 bases lay in between. CDR1 is MGHRA, CDR2 YSYEKL, per germline. CDR3 residues: CASSQDQAGLGANVLTF. Written as DNA, the CDR3 is TGCGCCAGCAGCCAAGATCAAGCAGGGCTTGGGGCCAACGTCCTGACTTTC.

This clonotype was seen repeatedly, ten times or more. J is TRBJ2-5 and V is TRBV10-2; 10 bases align to TRBD2. The CDR3 has 15 residues. Losses at the gene ends were 2 bases for V and 4 bases for J; bases not matched to a gene: 4. Germline V CDR1 and CDR2: WSHSY, SAAADI. The CDR3 spells CASSEGGTSAETQYF. The CDR3 region has the DNA TGCGCCAGCAGTGAGGGGGGGACTAGCGCAGAGACCCAGTACTTC.

This chain connects TRBV10-3 to TRBJ2-1; D not certain. V was trimmed by 4 bases and J by 5 bases, leaving 3 bases between them. The CDR3 length is 11 residues. Germline CDR1 is ENHRY and CDR2 is SYGVKD. The CDR3 DNA follows: TGTGCCATCAGTGGAGACAATGAGCAGTTCTTC. Translated: CAISGDNEQFF.

This clonotype was detected many times. The chain couples TRBV6-1 to TRBJ1-2; 9 bases match TRBD1. This CDR3 is 15 amino acids long. Germline loops: CDR1 MNHNS, CDR2 SASEGT. V dropped 6 bases and J dropped 9; count of bases not matched to a gene: 14. CDR3: CASSSTGTGTGSYTF. The CDR3 DNA follows: TGTGCCAGCAGCTCGACCGGGACAGGGACAGGAAGCTACACCTTC.